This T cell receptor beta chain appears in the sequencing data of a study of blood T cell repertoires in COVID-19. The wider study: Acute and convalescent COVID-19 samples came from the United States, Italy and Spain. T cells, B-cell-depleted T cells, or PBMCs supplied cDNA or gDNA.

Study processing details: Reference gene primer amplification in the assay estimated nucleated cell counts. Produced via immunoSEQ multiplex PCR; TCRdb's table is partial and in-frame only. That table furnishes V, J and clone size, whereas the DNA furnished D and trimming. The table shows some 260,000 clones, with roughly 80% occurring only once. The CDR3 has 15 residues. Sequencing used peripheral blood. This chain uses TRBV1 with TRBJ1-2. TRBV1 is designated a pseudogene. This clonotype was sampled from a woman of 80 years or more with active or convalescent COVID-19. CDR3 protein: CTSSQVHRRNYGYTF. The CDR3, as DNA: TGCACCAGCAGCCAAGTTCATAGAAGAAACTATGGCTACACCTTC.